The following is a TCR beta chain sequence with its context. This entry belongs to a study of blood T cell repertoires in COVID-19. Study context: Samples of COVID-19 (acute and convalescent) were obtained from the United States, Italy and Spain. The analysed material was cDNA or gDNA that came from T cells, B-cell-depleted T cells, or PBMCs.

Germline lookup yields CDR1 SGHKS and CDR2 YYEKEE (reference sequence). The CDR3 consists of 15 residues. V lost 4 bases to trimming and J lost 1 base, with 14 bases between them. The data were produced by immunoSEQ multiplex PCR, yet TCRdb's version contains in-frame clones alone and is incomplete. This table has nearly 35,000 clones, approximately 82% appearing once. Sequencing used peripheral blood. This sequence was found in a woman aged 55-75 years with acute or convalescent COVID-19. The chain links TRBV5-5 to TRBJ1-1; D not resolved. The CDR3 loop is CASSPRVSGNTEAFF. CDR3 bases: TGTGCCAGCAGCCCACGGGTGAGTGGGAACACTGAAGCTTTCTTT.